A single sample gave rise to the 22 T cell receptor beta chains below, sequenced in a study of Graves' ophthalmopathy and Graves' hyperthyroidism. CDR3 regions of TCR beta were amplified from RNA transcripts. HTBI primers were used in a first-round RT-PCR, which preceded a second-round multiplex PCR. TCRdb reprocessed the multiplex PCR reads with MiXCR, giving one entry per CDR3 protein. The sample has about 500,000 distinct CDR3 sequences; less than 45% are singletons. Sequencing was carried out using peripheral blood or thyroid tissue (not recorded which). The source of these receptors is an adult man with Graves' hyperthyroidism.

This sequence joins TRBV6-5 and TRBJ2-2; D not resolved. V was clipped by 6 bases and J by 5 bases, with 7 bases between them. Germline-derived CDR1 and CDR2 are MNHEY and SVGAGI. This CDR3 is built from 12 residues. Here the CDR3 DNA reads TGTGCCAGCAGGACAATAACCGGGGAGCTGTTTTTT. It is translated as CASRTITGELFF.

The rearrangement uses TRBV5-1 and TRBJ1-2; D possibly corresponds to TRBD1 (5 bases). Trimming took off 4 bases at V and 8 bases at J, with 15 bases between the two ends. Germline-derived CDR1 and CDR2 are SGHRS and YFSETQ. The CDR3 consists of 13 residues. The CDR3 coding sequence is TGCGCCAGCAGCCCACGGGGGACCGGGGGCTACACCTTC. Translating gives CASSPRGTGGYTF. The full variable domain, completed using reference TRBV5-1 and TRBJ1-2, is KAGVTQTPRYLIKTRGQQVTLSCSPISGHRSVSWYQQTPGQGLQFLFEYFSETQRNKGNFPGRFSGRQFSNSRSEMNVSTLELGDSALYLCASSPRGTGGYTFGSGTRLTVV.

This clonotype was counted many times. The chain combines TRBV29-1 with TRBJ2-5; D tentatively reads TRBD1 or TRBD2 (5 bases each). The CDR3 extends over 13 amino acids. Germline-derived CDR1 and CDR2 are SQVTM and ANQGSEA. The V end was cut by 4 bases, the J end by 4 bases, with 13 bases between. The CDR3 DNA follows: TGCAGCGTTGGATGGGGGAATGGAGAGACCCAGTACTTC. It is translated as CSVGWGNGETQYF.

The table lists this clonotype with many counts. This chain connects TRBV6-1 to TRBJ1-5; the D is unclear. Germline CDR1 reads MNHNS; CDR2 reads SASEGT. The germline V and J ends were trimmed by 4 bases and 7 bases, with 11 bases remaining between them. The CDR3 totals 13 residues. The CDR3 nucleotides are TGTGCCAGCAGTGTAGACCCGCCCCAGCCCCAGCATTTT. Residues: CASSVDPPQPQHF.

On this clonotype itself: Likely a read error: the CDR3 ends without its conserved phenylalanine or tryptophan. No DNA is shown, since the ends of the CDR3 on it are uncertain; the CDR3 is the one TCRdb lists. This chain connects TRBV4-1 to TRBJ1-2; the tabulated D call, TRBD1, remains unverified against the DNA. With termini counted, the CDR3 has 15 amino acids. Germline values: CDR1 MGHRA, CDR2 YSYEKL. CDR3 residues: CASSQEKKMSGGVAY.

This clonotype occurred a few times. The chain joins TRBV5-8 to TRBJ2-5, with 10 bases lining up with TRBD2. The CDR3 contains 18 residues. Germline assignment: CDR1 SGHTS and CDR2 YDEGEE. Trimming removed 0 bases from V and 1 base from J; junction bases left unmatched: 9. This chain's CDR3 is CASSLGLGTSAFQETQYF. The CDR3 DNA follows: TGTGCCAGCAGCTTGGGCTTAGGGACTAGCGCTTTCCAAGAGACCCAGTACTTC. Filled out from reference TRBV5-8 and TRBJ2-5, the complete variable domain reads EAGVTQSPTHLIKTRGQQATLRCSPISGHTSVYWYQQALGLGLQFLLWYDEGEERNRGNFPPRFSGRQFPNYSSELNVNALELEDSALYLCASSLGLGTSAFQETQYFGPGTRLLVL.

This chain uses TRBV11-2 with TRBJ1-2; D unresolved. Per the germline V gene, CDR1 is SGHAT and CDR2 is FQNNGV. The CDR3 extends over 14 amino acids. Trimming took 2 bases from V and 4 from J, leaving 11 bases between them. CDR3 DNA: TGTGCCAGCAGCTTATCTGGAGGGATCTATGGCTACACCTTC. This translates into CASSLSGGIYGYTF.

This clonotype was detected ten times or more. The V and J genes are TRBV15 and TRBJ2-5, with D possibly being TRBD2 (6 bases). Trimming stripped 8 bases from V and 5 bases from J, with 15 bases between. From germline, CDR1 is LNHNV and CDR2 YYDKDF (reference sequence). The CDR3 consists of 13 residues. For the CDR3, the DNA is TGTGCCACCCGGAGGGGCGTCGAGGAGACCCAGTACTTC. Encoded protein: CATRRGVEETQYF.

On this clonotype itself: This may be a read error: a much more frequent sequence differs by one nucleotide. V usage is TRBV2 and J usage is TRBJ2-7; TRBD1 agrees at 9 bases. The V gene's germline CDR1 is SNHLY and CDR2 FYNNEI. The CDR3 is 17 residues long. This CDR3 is CASSDPSTGTGTNERYF. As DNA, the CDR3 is TGTGCCAGCAGTGACCCCTCTACCGGGACAGGGACGAACGAGCGGTACTTC.

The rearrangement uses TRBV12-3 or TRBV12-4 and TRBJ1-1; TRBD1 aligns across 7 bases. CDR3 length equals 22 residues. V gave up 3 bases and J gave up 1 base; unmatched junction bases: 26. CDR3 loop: CASSFAPLVRIGGLSPNTEAFF. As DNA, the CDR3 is TGTGCCAGCAGTTTCGCACCCTTAGTTAGGATAGGGGGCCTGTCCCCGAACACTGAAGCTTTCTTT.

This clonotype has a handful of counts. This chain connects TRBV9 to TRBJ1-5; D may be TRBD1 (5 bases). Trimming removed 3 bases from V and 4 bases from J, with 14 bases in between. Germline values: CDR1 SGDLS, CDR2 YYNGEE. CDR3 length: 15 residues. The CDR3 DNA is TGTGCCAGCAGCGGGGGGGGATCGGTTAATCAGCCCCAGCATTTT. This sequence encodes CASSGGGSVNQPQHF.

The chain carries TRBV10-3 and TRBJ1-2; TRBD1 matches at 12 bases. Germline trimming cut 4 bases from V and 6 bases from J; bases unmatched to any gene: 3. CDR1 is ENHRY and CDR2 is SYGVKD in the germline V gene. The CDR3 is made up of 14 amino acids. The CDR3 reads CAISAGQGADGYTF. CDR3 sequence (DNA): TGTGCCATCAGTGCGGGACAGGGGGCGGATGGCTACACCTTC.

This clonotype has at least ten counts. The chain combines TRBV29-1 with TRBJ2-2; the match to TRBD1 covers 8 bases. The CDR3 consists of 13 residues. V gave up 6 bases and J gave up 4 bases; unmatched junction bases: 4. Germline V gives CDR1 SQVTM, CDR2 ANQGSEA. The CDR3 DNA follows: TGCAGCGTCCTGACAGGGGCCACCGGGGAGCTGTTTTTT. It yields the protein CSVLTGATGELFF.

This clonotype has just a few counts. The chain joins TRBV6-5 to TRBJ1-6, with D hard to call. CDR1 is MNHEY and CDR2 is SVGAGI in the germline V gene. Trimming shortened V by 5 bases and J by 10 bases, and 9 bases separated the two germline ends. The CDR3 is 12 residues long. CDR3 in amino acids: CASSETGSPLHF. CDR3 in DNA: TGTGCCAGCAGTGAAACGGGGTCACCCCTCCACTTT.

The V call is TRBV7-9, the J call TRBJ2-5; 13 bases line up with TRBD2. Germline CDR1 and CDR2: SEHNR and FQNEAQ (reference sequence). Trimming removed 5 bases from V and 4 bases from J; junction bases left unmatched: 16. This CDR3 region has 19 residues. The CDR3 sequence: CASSQEGSLAGGRRETQYF. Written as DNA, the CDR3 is TGTGCCAGCAGCCAAGAAGGGTCACTAGCGGGGGGGCGCCGAGAGACCCAGTACTTC.

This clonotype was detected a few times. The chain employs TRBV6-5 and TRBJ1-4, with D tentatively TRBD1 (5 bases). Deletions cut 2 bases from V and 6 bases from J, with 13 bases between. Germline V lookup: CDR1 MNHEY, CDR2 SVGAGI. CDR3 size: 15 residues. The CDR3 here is CASSYTPGRDEKLFF. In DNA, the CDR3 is TGTGCCAGCAGTTACACTCCAGGGCGTGATGAAAAACTGTTTTTT.

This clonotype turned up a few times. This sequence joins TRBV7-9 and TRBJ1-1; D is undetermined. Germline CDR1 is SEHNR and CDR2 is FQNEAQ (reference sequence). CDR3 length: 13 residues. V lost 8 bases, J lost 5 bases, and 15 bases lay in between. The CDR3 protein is CASAERGLTEAFF. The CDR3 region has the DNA TGTGCCAGCGCCGAGCGGGGATTGACTGAAGCTTTCTTT.

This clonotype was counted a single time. The CDR3 DNA follows: TGTGCCTGGAGTGTCCCCCTGACCCGGGACTCCTTTGTACAAGAGACCCAGTACTTC. Its protein is CAWSVPLTRDSFVQETQYF. The V gene is TRBV2, the J gene TRBJ2-5, with a tentative D call TRBD2 (6 bases). CDR1 and CDR2 from the germline V gene are SNHLY and FYNNEI. This CDR3 region has 19 residues. V was pared by 11 bases and J by 2 bases, with 33 bases between.

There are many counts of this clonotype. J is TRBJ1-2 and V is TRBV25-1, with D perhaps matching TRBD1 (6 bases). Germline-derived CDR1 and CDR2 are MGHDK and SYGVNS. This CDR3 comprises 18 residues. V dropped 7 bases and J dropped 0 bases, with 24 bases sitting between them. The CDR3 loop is CASTETPPDRYTNYGYTF. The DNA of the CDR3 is TGTGCCAGCACCGAAACCCCACCCGACAGGTACACTAACTATGGCTACACCTTC.

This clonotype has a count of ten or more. The CDR3 nucleotides read TGTGCCAGCAGTAAACTAGACCGTTCCTACGAGCAGTACTTC. This gives the protein CASSKLDRSYEQYF. The chain carries TRBV6-5 and TRBJ2-7; possible D gene TRBD2, 5 bases. The CDR3 length is 14 residues. Trimming stripped 5 bases from V and 1 base from J, with 12 bases between. Germline lookup yields CDR1 MNHEY and CDR2 SVGAGI.

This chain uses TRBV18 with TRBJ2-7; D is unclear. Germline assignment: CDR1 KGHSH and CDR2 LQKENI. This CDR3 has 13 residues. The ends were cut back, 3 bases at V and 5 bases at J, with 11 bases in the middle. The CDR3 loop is CASSPVGIHEQYF. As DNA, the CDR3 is TGTGCCAGCTCACCGGTAGGCATACACGAGCAGTACTTC.

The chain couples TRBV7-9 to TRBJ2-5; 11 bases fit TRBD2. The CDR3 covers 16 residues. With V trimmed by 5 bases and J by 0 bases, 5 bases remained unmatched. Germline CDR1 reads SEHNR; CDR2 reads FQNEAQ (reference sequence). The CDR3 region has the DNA TGTGCCAGCAGCCAGGGACTAGCGGCGTACCAAGAGACCCAGTACTTC. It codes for CASSQGLAAYQETQYF.